Listed below are T cell receptor beta chains from one sample, sequenced in a study of blood T cell repertoires in COVID-19. Measured with immunoSEQ multiplex PCR; TCRdb has only the in-frame clones, and not every one. There are fewer than 200,000 clones in the sample; about 91% occur only once, and roughly 1.5% lies in the top ten. The sequenced material came from peripheral blood. These TCRs come from a woman aged 50 to 60 with acute or convalescent COVID-19. Both conserved end residues are trimmed from each CDR3. Each record gives: V gene, J gene, CDR3 protein.

>TRBV2|TRBJ2-2
ASSGTPNTGELF
>TRBV5-4|TRBJ1-1
ASSSNWGGNTEAF
>TRBV18|TRBJ2-3
ASSPLPVAGSTDTQY
>TRBV28|TRBJ1-2
ASSSDRGGYGYT
>TRBV19|TRBJ1-3
ARDRGSGNTIY
>TRBV10-3|TRBJ2-3
AIGTSGEHDTQY
>TRBV11-2|TRBJ2-7
ASSLEWGAYEQY
>TRBV5-1|TRBJ1-5
ASSLEGAGSQPQH
>TRBV5-4|TRBJ1-1
ASSAGAVGYTEAF
>TRBV6-1|TRBJ2-1
ASSDPGLVGVEQF
>TRBV6-4|TRBJ1-2
ASSDRDRRYT
>TRBV5-3|TRBJ2-7
ARSSRDRGPEQY
>TRBV18|TRBJ1-3
ASSPIGGVDSGNTIY
>TRBV11-2|TRBJ2-5
ASSSGVRAETQY
>TRBV27|TRBJ1-3
ASSRDRGSGNTIY
>TRBV7-3|TRBJ2-2
ASSLGSGGTGELF
>TRBV7-8|TRBJ2-7
ASSLVGTSGYEQY
>TRBV6-4|TRBJ2-1
ASSDSGTGQGEQF
>TRBV9|TRBJ2-2
ASSPSGRGSGELF
>TRBV5-1|TRBJ1-2
ASSLSANYGYT
>TRBV7-9|TRBJ1-5
ASSFGVNQPQH
>TRBV6-1|TRBJ1-1
ASSEVVGQGMNTEAF
>TRBV5-6|TRBJ1-1
ASSPQKGAEAF
>TRBV3-1/TRBV3-2|TRBJ1-4
ASSQEGAGRATNEKLF
>TRBV9|TRBJ2-3
ASSRTGGSTDTQY
>TRBV6-2/TRBV6-3|TRBJ1-2
ASSYRLEAGYT
>TRBV4-3|TRBJ2-1
ASSRDLAASMEEQF
>TRBV11-3|TRBJ2-1
ASRGVGARSYNEQF
>TRBV14|TRBJ2-7
ASSQSPAGPYEQY
>TRBV5-8|TRBJ1-4
ASLKGARIGEKLF
>TRBV19|TRBJ1-1
ATASIGLVNTEAF
>TRBV5-1|TRBJ2-1
ASSILTSGAYNEQF
>TRBV2|TRBJ2-7
ASTHRGVPYEQY
>TRBV5-1|TRBJ2-5
ASSVGASGQETQY
>TRBV6-6|TRBJ2-5
ASSSPLAGKETQY
>TRBV2|TRBJ1-4
ASSDGGKYEKLF
>TRBV7-9|TRBJ1-2
ASSSIHREGGYGYT